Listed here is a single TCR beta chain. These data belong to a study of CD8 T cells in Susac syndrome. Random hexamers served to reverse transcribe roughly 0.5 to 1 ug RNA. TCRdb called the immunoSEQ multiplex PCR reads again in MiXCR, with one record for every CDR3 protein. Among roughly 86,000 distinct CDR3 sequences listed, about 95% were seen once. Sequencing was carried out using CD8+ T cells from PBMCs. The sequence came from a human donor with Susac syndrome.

The CDR3 DNA reads as TGTGCCAGCAGCCAAACCGGGACAGGGGTCTTGTATGGCTACACCTTC. Translating it yields CASSQTGTGVLYGYTF. The J gene is TRBJ1-2, the V gene TRBV4-2, with 10 bases aligning to TRBD1. The CDR3 extends over 16 amino acids. With V trimmed by 2 bases and J by 5 bases, 8 bases remained unmatched. Per germline, CDR1 LGHNA and CDR2 YNFKEQ.